The entry below describes one T cell receptor (beta chain). Its antigen is unidentified. These data originate in a study of graft-versus-host responses after intestinal transplantation. Repertoires were generated with immunoSEQ multiplex PCR, while TCRdb's copy carries only in-frame clones and drops some. The sample has fewer than 120,000 clones; around 93% are singletons. Germline V gene data show CDR1 as MDHEN and CDR2 as SYDVKM. This CDR3 contains 12 residues. Trimming removed 5 bases from V and 10 bases from J, with 12 bases in between. The sequence was obtained from a human donor who received an intestinal transplant. The chain recombines TRBV28 with TRBJ2-1; maybe TRBD1 (6 bases). The sequencing used unstimulated CD8+ T cells sorted from spleen or lymph node cells, collected before intestinal transplant. In DNA, the CDR3 is TGTGCCAGCAGTCCCCCTAGGGGGGAGCAGTTCTTC. Translating gives CASSPPRGEQFF.